This T cell receptor (beta chain) originates from a study of T cells in Graves' hyperthyroidism and ophthalmopathy. RNA transcripts were the template for amplifying TCR beta CDR3 regions. The TCR CDR3 was amplified in a first-round RT-PCR using the HTBI primer set. Each CDR3 protein gets one entry after TCRdb re-called the multiplex PCR reads with MiXCR. The sample includes approximately 300,000 distinct CDR3 sequences, over 15% seen only once; the top ten take around 61%. This clonotype occurred many times. Germline-derived CDR1 and CDR2 are KGHSH and LQKENI. The V gene end was trimmed by 1 base and the J gene end by 4 bases; junction bases not matched to a gene: 4. The CDR3 has 15 amino acids.

Input material: blood. The rearrangement uses TRBV18 and TRBJ1-3; 7 bases align to TRBD1. The sequence came from a woman aged 60-75 years with Graves' ophthalmopathy. The CDR3: CASSPQGAGGNTIYF. CDR3 DNA: TGTGCCAGCTCACCACAGGGGGCTGGCGGAAACACCATATATTTT.